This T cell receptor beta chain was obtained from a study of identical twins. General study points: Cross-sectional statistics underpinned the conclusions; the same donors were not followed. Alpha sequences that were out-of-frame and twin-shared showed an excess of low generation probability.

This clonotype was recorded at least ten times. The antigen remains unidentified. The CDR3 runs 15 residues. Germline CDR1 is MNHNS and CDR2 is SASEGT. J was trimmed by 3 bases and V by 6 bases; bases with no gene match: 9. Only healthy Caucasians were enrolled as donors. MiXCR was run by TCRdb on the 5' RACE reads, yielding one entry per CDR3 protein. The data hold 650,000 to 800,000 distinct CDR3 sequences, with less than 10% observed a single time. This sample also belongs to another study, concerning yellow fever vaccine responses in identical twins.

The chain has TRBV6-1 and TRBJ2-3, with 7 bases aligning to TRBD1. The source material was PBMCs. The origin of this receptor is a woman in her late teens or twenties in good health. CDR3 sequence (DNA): TGTGCCAGCAGCATCCGGACAGGCAGAACAGATACGCAGTATTTT. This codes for CASSIRTGRTDTQYF.